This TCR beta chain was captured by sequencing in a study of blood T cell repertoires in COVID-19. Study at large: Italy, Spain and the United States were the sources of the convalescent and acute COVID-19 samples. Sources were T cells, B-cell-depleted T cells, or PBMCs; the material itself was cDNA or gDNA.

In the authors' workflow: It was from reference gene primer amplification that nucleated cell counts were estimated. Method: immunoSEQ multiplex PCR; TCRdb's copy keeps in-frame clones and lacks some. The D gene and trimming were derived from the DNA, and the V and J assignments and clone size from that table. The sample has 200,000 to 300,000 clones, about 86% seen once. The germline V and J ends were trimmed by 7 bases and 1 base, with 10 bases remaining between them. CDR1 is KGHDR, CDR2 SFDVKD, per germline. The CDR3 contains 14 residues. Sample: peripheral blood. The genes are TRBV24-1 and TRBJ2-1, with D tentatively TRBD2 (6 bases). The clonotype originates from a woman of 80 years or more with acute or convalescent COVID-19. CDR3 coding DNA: TGTGCCACCAGCGTGGAGGGGTCCTACAATGAGCAGTTCTTC. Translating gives CATSVEGSYNEQFF.